Listed here are 32 T cell receptor beta chains from one sample, sequenced in a study of cytomegalovirus exposure and HLA in healthy donors. It was with 60 Vbeta and 13 Jbeta primers that the PCR ran. Here immunoSEQ multiplex PCR was the method, and the copy in TCRdb shows in-frame clones only, minus some. The sample consists of roughly 90,000 clones, around three quarters of them appearing once. Source material: PBMCs. The receptors were gathered from a woman aged 40-49 years in good health and CMV-seropositive.

This chain joins TRBV5-6 and TRBJ1-2, with no clear D. V lost 2 bases to trimming and J lost 5 bases, with 7 bases between them. The CDR3 is 12 residues long. CDR1 SGHDT and CDR2 YYEEEE come from the germline V gene. Here the CDR3 DNA reads TGTGCCAGCAGCTTAGTGACTTATGGCTACACCTTC. Translated, it gives CASSLVTYGYTF.

The rearrangement uses TRBV5-4 and TRBJ2-7, with TRBD2 matching over 8 bases. V lost 1 base, J lost 4 bases, and 4 bases stayed unmatched. The CDR3 length is 14 residues. The V gene's germline CDR1 is SGHNT and CDR2 YYREEE (reference sequence). The CDR3 sequence: CASSLSGGPYEQYF. The CDR3 DNA follows: TGTGCCAGCAGCTTGTCGGGAGGGCCTTACGAGCAGTACTTC.

The chain couples TRBV6-6 to TRBJ2-7; D not resolved. Trimming stripped 2 bases from V and 1 base from J, with 15 bases between. Germline V gene data show CDR1 as MNHNY and CDR2 as SVGAGI (reference sequence). The CDR3 consists of 16 residues. CDR3 sequence (DNA): TGTGCCAGCAGTTACCCTCAGCGTGAATCGTCCTACGAGCAGTACTTC. It is translated as CASSYPQRESSYEQYF.

This clone was counted between two and nine times. The chain recombines TRBV4-3 with TRBJ2-7; D is undetermined. This CDR3 region has 14 residues. V lost 3 bases and J 0 bases, leaving 9 bases between the germline ends. The germline V gene has CDR1 LGHNA and CDR2 YSLEER. CDR3 residues: CASSQAVSSYEQYF. CDR3 nucleotides: TGCGCCAGCAGCCAGGCAGTAAGCTCCTACGAGCAGTACTTC.

This clone was seen once. The V call is TRBV9, the J call TRBJ2-2, with D maybe TRBD2 (6 bases). Germline values: CDR1 SGDLS, CDR2 YYNGEE. The CDR3 extends over 17 amino acids. The germline V and J ends were trimmed by 3 bases and 6 bases, with 21 bases remaining between them. CDR3 coding DNA: TGTGCCAGCAGCGGCGTCGATGGGGGAGGTTTTCCCGGGGAGCTGTTTTTT. Its protein product is CASSGVDGGGFPGELFF.

The rearrangement joins TRBV27 to TRBJ2-7; 7 bases map to TRBD1. The CDR3 contains 13 residues. Germline V gene sequence: CDR1 MNHEY, CDR2 SMNVEV (reference sequence). With V trimmed by 10 bases and J by 3 bases, 9 bases remained unmatched. Here the CDR3 reads CATLDRDRYEQYF. The CDR3 region has the DNA TGTGCCACCTTAGACAGGGACCGCTACGAGCAGTACTTC.

A few counts support this clone. This chain links TRBV29-1 with TRBJ2-7; D ambiguous. V was pared by 4 bases and J by 1 base, with 11 bases between. This CDR3 is 13 amino acids long. Germline V lookup: CDR1 SQVTM, CDR2 ANQGSEA. CDR3 amino acids: CSVVGPGSYEQYF. CDR3 nucleotide sequence: TGCAGCGTTGTAGGCCCAGGTTCCTACGAGCAGTACTTC.

The chain is built from TRBV7-9 and TRBJ1-4; D is unclear. The CDR3 runs to 16 residues. Germline V CDR1 and CDR2: SEHNR, FQNEAQ (reference sequence). V dropped 4 bases and J dropped 5 bases, with 17 bases sitting between them. The CDR3 coding sequence is TGTGCCAGCAGCTCATCCCGGGAGGCCGGGAATGAAAAACTGTTTTTT. Protein product: CASSSSREAGNEKLFF.

The chain carries TRBV9 and TRBJ2-1, with 8 bases fitting TRBD2. The CDR3 is made up of 15 amino acids. Germline V gives CDR1 SGDLS, CDR2 YYNGEE. V lost 0 bases and J lost 9; bases outside the gene matches: 8. CDR3 protein: CASSVGGREVSEQFF. In nucleotides, the CDR3 is TGTGCCAGCAGCGTAGGAGGGCGGGAGGTGAGTGAGCAGTTCTTC.

V usage is TRBV18 and J usage is TRBJ1-5, with TRBD1 matching over 7 bases. Losses at the gene ends were 1 base for V and 9 bases for J; bases not matched to a gene: 12. Per the germline V gene, CDR1 is KGHSH and CDR2 is LQKENI. The CDR3 runs to 16 residues. The CDR3 loop reads CASSPLGQASTGPQHF. In DNA form, the CDR3 reads TGTGCCAGCTCACCACTCGGACAGGCTAGCACGGGGCCCCAGCATTTT.

The CDR3, as DNA: TGTGCCAGCGTTGTAAGGGGTTCCTCCTACAATGAGCAGTTCTTC. It is translated as CASVVRGSSYNEQFF. This chain uses TRBV7-9 with TRBJ2-1; D possibly corresponds to TRBD1 (5 bases). The CDR3 covers 15 residues. V lost 8 bases to trimming and J lost 0 bases, with 14 bases between them. Germline CDR1 reads SEHNR; CDR2 reads FQNEAQ (reference sequence).

This chain joins TRBV2 and TRBJ2-5; perhaps TRBD1 as D (6 bases). Judging by the DNA end, TRBJ2-7 fits better; the J call may be wrong. Germline V gene lookup returns CDR1 SNHLY and CDR2 FYNNEI. The CDR3 is 13 amino acids. The CDR3 reads CASNSQGPYEQYF. The DNA for the CDR3 is TGTGCCAGCAACTCACAGGGACCCTACGAGCAGTACTTC.

This chain links TRBV19 with TRBJ2-7; 8 nucleotides align to TRBD2. This CDR3 has 12 amino acids. V lost 7 bases to trimming and J lost 1 base; unmatched junction nucleotides: 0. CDR1 and CDR2 (germline): LNHDA, SQIVND (reference sequence). CDR3 residues: CASTSGSYEQYF. The CDR3 DNA sequence: TGTGCCAGTACTAGCGGGTCCTACGAGCAGTACTTC.

V gene TRBV4-1 combines with J gene TRBJ2-1; 8 nucleotides agree with TRBD2. The CDR3 length is 15 residues. Germline-derived CDR1 and CDR2 are MGHRA and YSYEKL. V dropped 0 bases and J dropped 9; count of bases not matched to a gene: 7. The CDR3 DNA sequence: TGCGCCAGCAGCCAAGAGGGTAGCGGGGATGGTGAGCAGTTCTTC. Residues: CASSQEGSGDGEQFF.

The genes are TRBV10-1 and TRBJ1-4; perhaps TRBD1 as D (5 bases). CDR3 size: 16 residues. Germline V gives CDR1 WNHNN, CDR2 SYGVQD (reference sequence). V lost 8 bases and J lost 4, with 20 bases in between. CDR3 amino acids: CASPDIKLRGNEKLFF. In DNA, the CDR3 is TGCGCCAGCCCGGACATAAAGTTACGTGGTAATGAAAAACTGTTTTTT.

The chain has TRBV7-3 and TRBJ2-7, with 8 positions matching TRBD2. The CDR3 spans 15 residues. Germline CDR1 SGHTA, CDR2 FQGTGA. V lost 5 bases, J lost 4 bases, and 10 bases stayed unmatched. CDR3 DNA sequence: TGTGCCAGCAGCGCCCAAGCGGGAGATTCGTACGAGCAGTACTTC. Translated: CASSAQAGDSYEQYF.

The V and J genes are TRBV28 and TRBJ1-5; the match to TRBD1 covers 11 bases. CDR3 length equals 19 residues. With V trimmed by 8 bases and J by 2 bases, 17 bases remained unmatched. Looked up from germline, CDR1 is MDHEN and CDR2 is SYDVKM. The DNA of the CDR3 is TGTGCCAGCCTAACCACGGACAGGGGGCAGGTTATAGGCAATCAGCCCCAGCATTTT. Its translation is CASLTTDRGQVIGNQPQHF. The whole variable domain, filled in from reference TRBV28 and TRBJ1-5, reads DVKVTQSSRYLVKRTGEKVFLECVQDMDHENMFWYRQDPGLGLRLIYFSYDVKMKEKGDIPEGYSVSREKKERFSLILESASTNQTSMYLCASLTTDRGQVIGNQPQHFGDGTRLSIL.

This clone was recorded only once. This chain connects TRBV6-1 to TRBJ1-1; D possibly corresponds to TRBD1 (5 bases). Germline V gene data show CDR1 as MNHNS and CDR2 as SASEGT. Trimming shortened V by 6 bases and J by 0 bases, and 11 bases separated the two germline ends. The CDR3 consists of 14 residues. CDR3 in DNA: TGTGCCAGCAGGACCCGACAGTTGAACACTGAAGCTTTCTTT. This gives the protein CASRTRQLNTEAFF.

In this sample, this clone turned up a few times. This chain connects TRBV4-3 to TRBJ2-7; 9 nucleotides agree with TRBD1. The length of the CDR3 is 15 residues. Germline lookup yields CDR1 LGHNA and CDR2 YSLEER. The V gene end was trimmed by 3 bases and the J gene end by 0 bases; junction bases not matched to a gene: 3. CDR3 region: CASSQMTGGSYEQYF. As DNA, the CDR3 is TGCGCCAGCAGCCAGATGACAGGGGGCTCCTACGAGCAGTACTTC.

The rearrangement joins TRBV4-2 to TRBJ1-2; 9 bases fit TRBD1. CDR1 is LGHNA, CDR2 YNFKEQ, per germline. The CDR3 has 14 amino acids. Losses at the gene ends were 0 bases for V and 5 bases for J; bases not matched to a gene: 1. DNA for the CDR3: TGTGCCAGCAGCCAAGAAGGACAGGGGTATGGCTACACCTTC. It yields the protein CASSQEGQGYGYTF.

This clone was detected only a few times. V usage is TRBV6-5 and J usage is TRBJ1-3; 7 bases are shared with TRBD1. This CDR3 region has 15 residues. Germline V gene data show CDR1 as MNHEY and CDR2 as SVGAGI. Unmatched junction bases numbered 8, after V lost 6 bases and J lost 3 bases. The DNA for the CDR3 is TGTGCCAGCAGCAAAACGACAGGGAATGGAAACACCATATATTTT. Its protein product is CASSKTTGNGNTIYF.

This clone has a single count. The genes are TRBV11-3 and TRBJ2-2; D is possibly TRBD1 (6 bases). Deletions cut 3 bases from V and 2 bases from J, with 10 bases between. The CDR3 extends over 15 amino acids. Per germline, CDR1 SGHNT and CDR2 YENEEA. The CDR3 reads CASSFGRGNTGELFF. The CDR3 bases are TGTGCCAGCAGCTTTGGCAGGGGCAACACCGGGGAGCTGTTTTTT.

The V and J genes are TRBV19 and TRBJ2-2; tentative D call: TRBD1 (5 bases). This CDR3 has 14 residues. CDR1 is LNHDA and CDR2 is SQIVND in the germline V gene (reference sequence). Deletions cut 7 bases from V and 3 bases from J, with 12 bases between. As DNA, the CDR3 is TGTGCCAGTAAATCACAGGAGTACACCGGGGAGCTGTTTTTT. This translates into CASKSQEYTGELFF. The variable domain in full, completed from reference TRBV19 and TRBJ2-2, reads DGGITQSPKYLFRKEGQNVTLSCEQNLNHDAMYWYRQDPGQGLRLIYYSQIVNDFQKGDIAEGYSVSREKKESFPLTVTSAQKNPTAFYLCASKSQEYTGELFFGEGSRLTVL.

The chain uses TRBV7-2 and TRBJ2-2; no definite D call. Trimming took off 6 bases at V and 1 base at J, with 9 bases between the two ends. This CDR3 has 14 residues. Germline loops: CDR1 SGHTA, CDR2 FQGNSA. In nucleotides, the CDR3 is TGTGCCAGCAGTAAGACTGGGAACACCGGGGAGCTGTTTTTT. Amino acid sequence: CASSKTGNTGELFF.

This chain joins TRBV11-3 and TRBJ2-7; D may be TRBD1 (6 bases). Trimming removed 0 bases at V and 3 bases at J, with 15 bases between. Germline V lookup: CDR1 SGHNT, CDR2 YENEEA. This CDR3 is 16 amino acids long. DNA for the CDR3: TGTGCCAGCAGCTTAGAATTTCGAGGGGGTAACTACGAGCAGTACTTC. This codes for CASSLEFRGGNYEQYF.

This rearrangement joins TRBV2 to TRBJ2-7; TRBD2 matches 10 bases. Germline V gene lookup returns CDR1 SNHLY and CDR2 FYNNEI. The CDR3 has 17 amino acids. With V trimmed by 2 bases and J by 0 bases, 7 bases remained unmatched. This chain's CDR3 is CASSEPQSSGSSYEQYF. CDR3 DNA: TGTGCCAGCAGTGAACCACAATCTAGCGGGAGCTCCTACGAGCAGTACTTC.

This rearrangement joins TRBV13 to TRBJ2-5; unclear D gene. The V gene's germline CDR1 is PRHDT and CDR2 FYEKMQ (reference sequence). The germline V and J ends were trimmed by 5 bases and 9 bases, with 16 bases remaining between them. This CDR3 has 13 residues. In nucleotides, the CDR3 is TGTGCCAGCAGCGCGTCCCCCGATGGTCCCCAGTACTTC. It translates to CASSASPDGPQYF.

The chain recombines TRBV7-8 with TRBJ2-1; D perhaps matches TRBD2 (6 bases). V lost 1 base and J 4 bases, leaving 14 bases between the germline ends. From germline, CDR1 is SGHVS and CDR2 FQNEAQ. The CDR3 totals 16 residues. In DNA form, the CDR3 reads TGTGCCAGCAGCTTAGATTTGCAGCGGGCTTACAATGAGCAGTTCTTC. The encoded protein is CASSLDLQRAYNEQFF.

The gene calls are TRBV4-3 and TRBJ2-3; D is possibly TRBD2 (5 bases). The V and J ends lost 2 bases and 1 base respectively, with 10 bases between them. There are 15 residues in the CDR3. Germline CDR1 and CDR2: LGHNA and YSLEER. The CDR3 region has the DNA TGCGCCAGCAGCCAACGGGATGTGGGCACAGATACGCAGTATTTT. The encoded protein is CASSQRDVGTDTQYF.

This sequence joins TRBV25-1 and TRBJ2-6; D is unclear. V dropped 2 bases and J dropped 1 base, with 9 bases sitting between them. The CDR3 runs 16 residues. Germline assignment: CDR1 MGHDK and CDR2 SYGVNS. The CDR3: CASSENQASGANVLTF. The CDR3 DNA follows: TGTGCCAGCAGTGAAAACCAGGCTTCTGGGGCCAACGTCCTGACTTTC.

The genes are TRBV7-2 and TRBJ2-5, with D maybe TRBD1 (5 bases). This CDR3 spans 14 amino acids. V lost 1 base to trimming and J lost 1 base, with 7 bases between them. Looked up from germline, CDR1 is SGHTA and CDR2 is FQGNSA. The CDR3 nucleotides are TGTGCCAGCAGCTTAGGGGGCGGCCAAGAGACCCAGTACTTC. This encodes CASSLGGGQETQYF.

This clone came up once. The chain couples TRBV5-1 to TRBJ2-6, with 7 bases lining up with TRBD1. Trimming removed 8 bases from V and 4 bases from J; junction bases left unmatched: 3. Germline V gives CDR1 SGHRS, CDR2 YFSETQ. This CDR3 is 13 amino acids long. The CDR3 coding sequence is TGCGCCAGTCGGACAGGAGGGGCCAACGTCCTGACTTTC. This gives the protein CASRTGGANVLTF.